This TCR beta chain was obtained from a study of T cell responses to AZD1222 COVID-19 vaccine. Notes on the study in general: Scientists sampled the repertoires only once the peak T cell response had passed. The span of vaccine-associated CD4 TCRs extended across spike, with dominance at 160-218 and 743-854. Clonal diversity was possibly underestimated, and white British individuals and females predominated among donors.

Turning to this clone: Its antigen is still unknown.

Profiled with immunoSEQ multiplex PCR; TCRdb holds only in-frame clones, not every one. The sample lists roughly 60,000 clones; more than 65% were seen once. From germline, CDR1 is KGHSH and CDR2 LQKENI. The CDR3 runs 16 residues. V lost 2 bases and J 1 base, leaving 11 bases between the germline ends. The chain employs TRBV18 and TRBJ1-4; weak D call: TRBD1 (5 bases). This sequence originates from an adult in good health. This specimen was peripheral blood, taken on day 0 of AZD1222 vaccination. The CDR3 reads CASSPMGEITNEKLFF. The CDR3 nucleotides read TGTGCCAGCTCACCAATGGGGGAGATAACTAATGAAAAACTGTTTTTT.